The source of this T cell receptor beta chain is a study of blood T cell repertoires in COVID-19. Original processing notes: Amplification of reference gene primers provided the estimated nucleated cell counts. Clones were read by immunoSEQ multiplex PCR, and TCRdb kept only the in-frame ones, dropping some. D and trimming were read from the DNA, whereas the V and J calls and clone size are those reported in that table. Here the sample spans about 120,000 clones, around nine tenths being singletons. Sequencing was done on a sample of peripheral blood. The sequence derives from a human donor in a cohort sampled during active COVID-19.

DNA for the CDR3: TGTGCCACCGATACCGGGAAGAACACCGGGGAGCTGTTTTTT. This encodes CATDTGKNTGELFF. The gene calls are TRBV7-9 and TRBJ2-2; a possible D gene is TRBD2 (5 bases). V was shortened by 10 bases and J by 1 base, with 13 bases between the two germline ends. This CDR3 contains 14 residues. Germline V gene lookup returns CDR1 SEHNR and CDR2 FQNEAQ (reference sequence).